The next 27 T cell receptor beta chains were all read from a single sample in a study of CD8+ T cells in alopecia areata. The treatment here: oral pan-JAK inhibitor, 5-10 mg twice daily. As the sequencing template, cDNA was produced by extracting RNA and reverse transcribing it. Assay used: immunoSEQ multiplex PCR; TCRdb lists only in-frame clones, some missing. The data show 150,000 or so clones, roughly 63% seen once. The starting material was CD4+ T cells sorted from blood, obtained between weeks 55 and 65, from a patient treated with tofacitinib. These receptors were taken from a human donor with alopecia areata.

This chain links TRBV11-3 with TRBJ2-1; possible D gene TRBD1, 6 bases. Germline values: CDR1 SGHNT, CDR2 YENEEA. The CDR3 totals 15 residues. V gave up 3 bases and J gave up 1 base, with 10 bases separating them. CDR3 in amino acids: CASSLQGLSYNEQFF. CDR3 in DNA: TGTGCCAGCAGCTTGCAGGGGCTATCCTACAATGAGCAGTTCTTC.

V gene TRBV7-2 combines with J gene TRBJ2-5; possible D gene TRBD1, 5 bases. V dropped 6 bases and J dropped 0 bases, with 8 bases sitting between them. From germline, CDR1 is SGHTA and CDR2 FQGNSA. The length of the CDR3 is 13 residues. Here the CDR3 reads CASRTAYQETQYF. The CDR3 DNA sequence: TGTGCCAGCAGGACAGCGTACCAAGAGACCCAGTACTTC.

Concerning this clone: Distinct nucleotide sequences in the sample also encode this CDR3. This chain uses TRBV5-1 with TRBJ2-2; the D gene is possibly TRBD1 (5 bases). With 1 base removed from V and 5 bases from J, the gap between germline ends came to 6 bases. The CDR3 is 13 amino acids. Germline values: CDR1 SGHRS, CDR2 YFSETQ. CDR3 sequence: CASSLSGTGELFF. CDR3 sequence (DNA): TGCGCCAGCAGCTTGTCAGGGACCGGGGAGCTGTTTTTT. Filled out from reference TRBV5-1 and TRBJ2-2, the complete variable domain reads KAGVTQTPRYLIKTRGQQVTLSCSPISGHRSVSWYQQTPGQGLQFLFEYFSETQRNKGNFPGRFSGRQFSNSRSEMNVSTLELGDSALYLCASSLSGTGELFFGEGSRLTVL.

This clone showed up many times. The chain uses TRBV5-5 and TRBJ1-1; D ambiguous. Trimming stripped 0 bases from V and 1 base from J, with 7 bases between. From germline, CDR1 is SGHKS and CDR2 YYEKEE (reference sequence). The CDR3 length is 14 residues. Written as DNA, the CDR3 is TGTGCCAGCAGCTTGGGGCACGCGAACACTGAAGCTTTCTTT. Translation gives CASSLGHANTEAFF.

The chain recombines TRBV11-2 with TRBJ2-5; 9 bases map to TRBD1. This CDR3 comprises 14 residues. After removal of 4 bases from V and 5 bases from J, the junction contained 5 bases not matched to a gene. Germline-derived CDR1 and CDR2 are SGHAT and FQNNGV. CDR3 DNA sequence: TGTGCCAGCAGCTCGCTCGGGACAGGGGAGACCCAGTACTTC. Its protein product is CASSSLGTGETQYF.

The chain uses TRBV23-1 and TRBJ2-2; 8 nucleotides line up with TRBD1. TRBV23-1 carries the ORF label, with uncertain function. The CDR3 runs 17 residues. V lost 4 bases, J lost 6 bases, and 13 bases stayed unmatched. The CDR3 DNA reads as TGCGCCAGCAGTCCCTTAGGCGCAGGGGGCGCGGCCGGGGAGCTGTTTTTT. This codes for CASSPLGAGGAAGELFF.

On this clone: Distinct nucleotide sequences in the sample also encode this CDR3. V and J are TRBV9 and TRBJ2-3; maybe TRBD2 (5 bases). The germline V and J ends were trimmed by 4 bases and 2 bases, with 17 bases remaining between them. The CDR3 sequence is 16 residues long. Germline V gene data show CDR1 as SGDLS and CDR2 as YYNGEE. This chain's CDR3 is CASSPSARGYTDTQYF. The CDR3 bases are TGTGCCAGCAGCCCAAGCGCACGGGGATACACAGATACGCAGTATTTT.

DNA for the CDR3: TGTGCCAGCAGTCTTAAGGGAGGGTATGGCTACACCTTC. It codes for CASSLKGGYGYTF. The rearrangement uses TRBV6-5 and TRBJ1-2; unclear D gene. This CDR3 comprises 13 residues. Germline V gene lookup returns CDR1 MNHEY and CDR2 SVGAGI. Trimming removed 5 bases from V and 5 bases from J, with 12 bases in between.

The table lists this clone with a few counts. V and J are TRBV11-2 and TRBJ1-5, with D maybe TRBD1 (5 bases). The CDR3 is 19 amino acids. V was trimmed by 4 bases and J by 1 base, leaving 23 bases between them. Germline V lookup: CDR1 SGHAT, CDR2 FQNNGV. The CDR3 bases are TGTGCCAGCAGCTCGTCGAGGGACCTATGGCCACGAAGCAATCAGCCCCAGCATTTT. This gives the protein CASSSSRDLWPRSNQPQHF.

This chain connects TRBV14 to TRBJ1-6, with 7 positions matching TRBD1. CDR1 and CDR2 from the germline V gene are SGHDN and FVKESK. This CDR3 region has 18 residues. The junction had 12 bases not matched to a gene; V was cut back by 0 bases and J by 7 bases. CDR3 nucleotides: TGTGCCAGCAGCCAAGATGGGGCTTGGGGGACAGAAAATTCACCCCTCCACTTT. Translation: CASSQDGAWGTENSPLHF.

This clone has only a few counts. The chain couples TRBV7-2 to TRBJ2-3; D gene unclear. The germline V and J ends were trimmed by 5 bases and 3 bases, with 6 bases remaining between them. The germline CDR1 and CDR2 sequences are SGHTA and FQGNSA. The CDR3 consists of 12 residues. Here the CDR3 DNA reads TGTGCCAGCAGCCCCCCTACAGATACGCAGTATTTT. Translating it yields CASSPPTDTQYF.

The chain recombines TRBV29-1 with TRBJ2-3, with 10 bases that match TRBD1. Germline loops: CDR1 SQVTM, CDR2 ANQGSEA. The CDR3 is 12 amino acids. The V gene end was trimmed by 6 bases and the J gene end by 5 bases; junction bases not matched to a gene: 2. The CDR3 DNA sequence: TGCAGCGTGACAGGGGGCGTAGATACGCAGTATTTT. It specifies CSVTGGVDTQYF.

Here the CDR3 reads CASGPGEALGAEAFF. The CDR3 DNA sequence: TGTGCTAGTGGTCCCGGGGAGGCCCTCGGTGCTGAAGCTTTCTTT. This chain links TRBV12-5 with TRBJ1-1; D not certain. The V gene lost 5 bases and the J gene lost 6 bases, with 19 bases spanning the gap. The CDR3 totals 15 residues. Germline CDR1 LGHNT, CDR2 FRNRAP.

The chain's CDR3 is CSASPSDTQYF. The CDR3, as DNA: TGCAGTGCTAGCCCCTCCGATACGCAGTATTTT. V and J are TRBV20-1 and TRBJ2-3; D gene ambiguous. The CDR3 consists of 11 residues. Per germline, CDR1 DFQATT and CDR2 SNEGSKA (reference sequence). Between the trimmed V and J ends, which lost 3 bases and 6 bases, there was a span of 7 bases.

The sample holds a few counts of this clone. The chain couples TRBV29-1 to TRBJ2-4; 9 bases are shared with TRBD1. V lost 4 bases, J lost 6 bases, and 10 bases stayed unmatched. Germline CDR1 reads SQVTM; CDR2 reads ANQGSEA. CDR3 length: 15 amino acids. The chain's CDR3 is CSVGKNSGQGNIQYF. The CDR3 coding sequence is TGCAGCGTTGGGAAAAACTCGGGACAGGGAAACATTCAGTACTTC.

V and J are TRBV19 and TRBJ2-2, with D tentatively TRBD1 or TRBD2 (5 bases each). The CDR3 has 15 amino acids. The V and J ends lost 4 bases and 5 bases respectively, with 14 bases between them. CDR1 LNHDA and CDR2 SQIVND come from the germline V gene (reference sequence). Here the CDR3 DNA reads TGTGCCAGTAGTAACCCATTGGGGGTGACCGGGGAGCTGTTTTTT. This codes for CASSNPLGVTGELFF.

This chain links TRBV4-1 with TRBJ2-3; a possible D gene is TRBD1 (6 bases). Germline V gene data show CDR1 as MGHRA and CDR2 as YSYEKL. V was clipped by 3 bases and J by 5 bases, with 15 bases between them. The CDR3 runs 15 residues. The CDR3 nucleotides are TGCGCCAGCAGCCAGCCAGGGGCGGGCGGAGATACGCAGTATTTT. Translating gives CASSQPGAGGDTQYF.

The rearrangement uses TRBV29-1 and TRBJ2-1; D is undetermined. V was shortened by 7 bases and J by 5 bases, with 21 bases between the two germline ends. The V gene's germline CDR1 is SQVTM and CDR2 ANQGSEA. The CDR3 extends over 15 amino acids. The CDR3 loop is CSAPTSGQIHNEQFF. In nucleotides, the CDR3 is TGCAGCGCTCCTACGTCCGGGCAGATCCACAATGAGCAGTTCTTC.

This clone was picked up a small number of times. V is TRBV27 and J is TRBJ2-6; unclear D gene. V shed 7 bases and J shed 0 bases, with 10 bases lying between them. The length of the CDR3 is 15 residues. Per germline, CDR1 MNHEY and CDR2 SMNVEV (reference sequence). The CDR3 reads CASTRLDSGANVLTF. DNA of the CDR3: TGTGCCAGCACCCGCCTTGACTCTGGGGCCAACGTCCTGACTTTC.

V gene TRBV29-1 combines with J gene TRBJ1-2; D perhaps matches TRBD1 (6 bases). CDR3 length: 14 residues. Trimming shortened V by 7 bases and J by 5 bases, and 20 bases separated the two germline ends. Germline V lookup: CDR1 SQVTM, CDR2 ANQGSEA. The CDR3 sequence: CSESSRDTSYGYTF. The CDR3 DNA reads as TGCAGCGAATCAAGCCGGGACACATCTTATGGCTACACCTTC. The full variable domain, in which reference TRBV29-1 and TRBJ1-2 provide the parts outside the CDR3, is SAVISQKPSRDICQRGTSLTIQCQVDSQVTMMFWYRQQPGQSLTLIATANQGSEATYESGFVIDKFPISRPNLTFSTLTVSNMSPEDSSIYLCSESSRDTSYGYTFGSGTRLTVV.

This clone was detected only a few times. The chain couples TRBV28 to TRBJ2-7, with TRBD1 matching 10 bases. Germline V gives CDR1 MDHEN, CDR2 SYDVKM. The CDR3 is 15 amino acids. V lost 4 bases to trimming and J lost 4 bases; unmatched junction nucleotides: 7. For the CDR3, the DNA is TGTGCCAGCAGTTCCCCGGGACAGGGGAAATACGAGCAGTACTTC. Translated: CASSSPGQGKYEQYF.

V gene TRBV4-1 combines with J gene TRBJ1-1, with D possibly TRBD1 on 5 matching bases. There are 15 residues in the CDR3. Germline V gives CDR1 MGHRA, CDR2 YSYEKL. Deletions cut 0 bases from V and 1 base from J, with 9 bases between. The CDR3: CASSQEGGENTEAFF. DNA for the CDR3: TGCGCCAGCAGCCAAGAGGGGGGAGAGAACACTGAAGCTTTCTTT.

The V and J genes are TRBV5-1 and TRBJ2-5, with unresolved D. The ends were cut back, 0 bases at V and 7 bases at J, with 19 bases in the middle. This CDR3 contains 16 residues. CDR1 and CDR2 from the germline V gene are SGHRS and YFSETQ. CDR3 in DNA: TGCGCCAGCAGCTTGGCCCAGACCCAGAGACGAGGGACCCAGTACTTC. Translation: CASSLAQTQRRGTQYF.

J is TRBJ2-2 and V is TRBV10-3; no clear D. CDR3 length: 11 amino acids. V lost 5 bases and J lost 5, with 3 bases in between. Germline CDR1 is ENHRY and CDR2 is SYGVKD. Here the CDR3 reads CAISRTGELFF. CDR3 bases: TGTGCCATCAGTCGAACCGGGGAGCTGTTTTTT.

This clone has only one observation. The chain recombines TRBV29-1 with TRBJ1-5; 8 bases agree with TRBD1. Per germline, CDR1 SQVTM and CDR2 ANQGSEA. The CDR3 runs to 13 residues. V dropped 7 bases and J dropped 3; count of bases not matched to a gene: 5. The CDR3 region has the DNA TGCAGCGGTAAGACAGGGGCCAATCAGCCCCAGCATTTT. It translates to CSGKTGANQPQHF.

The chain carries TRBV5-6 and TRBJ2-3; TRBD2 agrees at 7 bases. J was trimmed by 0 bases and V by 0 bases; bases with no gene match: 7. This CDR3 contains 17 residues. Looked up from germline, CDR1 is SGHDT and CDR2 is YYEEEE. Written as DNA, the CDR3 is TGTGCCAGCAGCTTGGCGGCAACCGGGGGGAGCACAGATACGCAGTATTTT. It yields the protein CASSLAATGGSTDTQYF. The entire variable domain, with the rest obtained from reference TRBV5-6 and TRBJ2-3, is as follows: DAGVTQSPTHLIKTRGQQVTLRCSPKSGHDTVSWYQQALGQGPQFIFQYYEEEERQRGNFPDRFSGHQFPNYSSELNVNALLLGDSALYLCASSLAATGGSTDTQYFGPGTRLTVL.

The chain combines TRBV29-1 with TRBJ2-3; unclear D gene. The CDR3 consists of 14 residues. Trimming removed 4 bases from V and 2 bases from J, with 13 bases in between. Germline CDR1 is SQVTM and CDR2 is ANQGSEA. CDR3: CSVGLMAVTDTQYF. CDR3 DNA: TGCAGCGTTGGTTTGATGGCAGTCACAGATACGCAGTATTTT.